This T cell receptor beta chain was documented in a study of beta chain features in type 1 diabetes. Study-wide findings and caveats: The study found moderately but significantly shorter TCRB CDR3s in all four CD4+ subsets of Type 1 diabetes patients. PCR might favor shorter templates, equally in patients and controls.

Germline assignment: CDR1 SGDLS and CDR2 YYNGEE. V was clipped by 0 bases and J by 6 bases, with 10 bases between them. The CDR3 is made up of 14 amino acids. The isolated RNA, all of it, was reverse transcribed, so expressed TCRB transcripts were what got sequenced. This table comes from immunoSEQ multiplex PCR, and its TCRdb copy is limited to in-frame clones, with some not included. This table holds 500,000 to 650,000 clones, 9.5% to 15% found once. Staining for CD45RO/CCR7/CD25/CD127/CD95/CD27 allowed sorting of CD4+ naive, central memory, regulatory and stem cell-like memory cells. About this clone itself: Its antigen is currently unknown.

Sequencing was done on a sample of naive CD4+ T cells from blood. The chain joins TRBV9 to TRBJ1-5; D uncertain. The clonotype comes from a man aged 30 to 39 with type 1 diabetes. The CDR3, as DNA: TGTGCCAGCAGCGTAGCCTATTGGGGTCAGCCCCAGCATTTT. Translation gives CASSVAYWGQPQHF.